This T cell receptor (beta chain) originates from a study of shared clonotypes between healthy human individuals. In the study overall: Contributing individuals were a couple of females and three males aged 18 to 49. General study results and limits: The study found roughly 5% of naive CD4 clonotypes shared across four donors. An anticipated effect of sequencing depth on clonotype sharing among donors was recognized.

Both subsets, CD45RA+ naive and CD45RA-negative memory, were split from the CD4+ cells. This clone was observed once. Antigen unknown. The CDR3 is 15 amino acids. Trimming took 3 bases from V and 2 from J; bases not matched to a gene: 5. Germline V gene sequence: CDR1 SGHAT, CDR2 FQNNGV. Method: immunoSEQ multiplex PCR; TCRdb's copy keeps in-frame clones and lacks some. The sample has roughly 700,000 clones, about 74% seen once. The source is a woman in her 30s in good health. The sequencing input was memory CD4+ T cells sorted from blood. The subset here: CD45RA-negative fraction. The J gene is TRBJ2-5, the V gene TRBV11-2, with TRBD2 matching 8 bases. CDR3: CASSFVPGGQETQYF. The CDR3 bases are TGTGCCAGCAGCTTCGTCCCGGGGGGGCAAGAGACCCAGTACTTC.